The entry below describes one T cell receptor (beta chain). Its antigen is not identified. The data derive from a study of neurological immune-mediated disorders. Study details: Disease course was recorded as relapsing-remitting for some 31 and secondary progressive for about 8.5% of the 34 multiple sclerosis patients. Points from the study as a whole: With the multiple sclerosis repertoire cluster, none of the clinical or MRI features showed an association.

TCRdb re-analysed the 5' RACE reads in MiXCR, keeping a single row per CDR3 protein. The table lists tens of thousands of distinct CDR3 sequences, 3.5% to 5% of them singletons, with around 5% in the top ten. The germline V and J ends were trimmed by 8 bases and 4 bases, with 9 bases remaining between them. This CDR3 has 12 residues. The V gene's germline CDR1 is MDHEN and CDR2 SYDVKM. The source is a woman aged 55-70 years with multiple sclerosis. The chain couples TRBV28 to TRBJ1-5; D may be TRBD1 (5 bases). Sequencing used PBMCs. CDR3 sequence: CASAGINQPQHF. The CDR3 DNA follows: TGTGCCAGCGCAGGGATAAATCAGCCCCAGCATTTT.